One and the same sample provided the 18 T cell receptor beta chains below, sequenced in a study of cytomegalovirus exposure and HLA in healthy donors. Primers for the PCR totalled 60 Vbeta and 13 Jbeta. The protocol was immunoSEQ multiplex PCR, while the TCRdb copy is restricted to in-frame clones and leaves out a portion. This repertoire shows 150,000 to 200,000 clones, approximately 71% found once; its top ten account for 4% to 5.5%. The source material was PBMCs. The origin of the receptors is a woman aged 18-29 years in good health and CMV-seropositive.

The chain employs TRBV7-9 and TRBJ1-6, with TRBD1 matching 10 bases. Germline trimming cut 8 bases from V and 7 bases from J; bases unmatched to any gene: 2. This CDR3 is built from 13 residues. CDR1 is SEHNR, CDR2 FQNEAQ, per germline (reference sequence). DNA of the CDR3: TGTGCCAGCGACAGGGGGCACAATTCACCCCTCCACTTT. It is translated as CASDRGHNSPLHF.

The chain links TRBV27 to TRBJ2-7; 9 nucleotides align to TRBD2. V was clipped by 4 bases and J by 3 bases; unmatched bases: 4. The germline CDR1 and CDR2 sequences are MNHEY and SMNVEV (reference sequence). CDR3 size: 14 residues. For the CDR3, the DNA is TGTGCCAGCAGTTCCCATAGCGGGAGCTACGAGCAGTACTTC. Translation gives CASSSHSGSYEQYF.

The rearrangement joins TRBV7-2 to TRBJ2-5; D is unresolved. With 3 bases removed from V and 5 bases from J, the gap between germline ends came to 16 bases. This CDR3 has 15 amino acids. CDR1 SGHTA and CDR2 FQGNSA come from the germline V gene. In nucleotides, the CDR3 is TGTGCCAGCAGCTTTGGGCAGGTATCAGTGGAGACCCAGTACTTC. Protein sequence: CASSFGQVSVETQYF.

This clone was counted only a few times. V is TRBV25-1 and J is TRBJ2-2; tentative D call: TRBD2 (6 bases). The germline V gene encodes CDR1 MGHDK and CDR2 SYGVNS. The CDR3 runs 15 residues. V lost 2 bases, J lost 7 bases, and 14 bases lay in between. The CDR3 region is CASSEVGGVGGELFF. The CDR3 DNA sequence: TGTGCCAGCAGTGAAGTCGGGGGTGTCGGCGGGGAGCTGTTTTTT. The full variable domain, rest sourced from reference TRBV25-1 and TRBJ2-2, is EADIYQTPRYLVIGTGKKITLECSQTMGHDKMYWYQQDPGMELHLIHYSYGVNSTEKGDLSSESTVSRIRTEHFPLTLESARPSHTSQYLCASSEVGGVGGELFFGEGSRLTVL.

A few counts support this clone. CDR3 nucleotides: TGTGCCAGCAGTTTGGGACTAGCGGGGAGCGGGGAGCTGTTTTTT. Protein product: CASSLGLAGSGELFF. The chain has TRBV6-6 and TRBJ2-2; 13 bases map to TRBD2. CDR1 is MNHNY, CDR2 SVGAGI, per germline (reference sequence). V shed 4 bases, J shed 7 bases, and the junction held 3 bases outside the gene matches. This CDR3 region has 15 residues.

V usage is TRBV9 and J usage is TRBJ1-1; D remains ambiguous. The V gene's germline CDR1 is SGDLS and CDR2 YYNGEE. CDR3 length: 15 amino acids. Trimming stripped 0 bases from V and 1 base from J, with 10 bases between. Here the CDR3 reads CASSVDTDENTEAFF. For the CDR3, the DNA is TGTGCCAGCAGCGTAGACACAGATGAGAACACTGAAGCTTTCTTT.

A few counts support this clone. J is TRBJ1-2 and V is TRBV5-6; 10 bases align to TRBD1. The germline V gene encodes CDR1 SGHDT and CDR2 YYEEEE. Unmatched junction bases numbered 6, after V lost 4 bases and J lost 3 bases. The CDR3 length is 15 residues. The CDR3 reads CASSLTGGADYGYTF. CDR3 coding DNA: TGTGCCAGCAGCCTGACAGGGGGCGCGGACTATGGCTACACCTTC.

This rearrangement joins TRBV30 to TRBJ1-2, with TRBD1 matching 7 bases. CDR3 length: 14 amino acids. Germline V gives CDR1 GTSNPN, CDR2 SVGIG (reference sequence). J gave up 3 bases and V 4 bases, and 8 bases lay outside the gene matches. Written as DNA, the CDR3 is TGTGCCTGGAAAAGAATCGACAGGGACTATGGCTACACCTTC. It specifies CAWKRIDRDYGYTF.

The J gene is TRBJ1-1, the V gene TRBV15; 10 positions match TRBD1. CDR3 length: 14 residues. Germline V gene sequence: CDR1 LNHNV, CDR2 YYDKDF (reference sequence). The V gene end was trimmed by 3 bases and the J gene end by 4 bases; junction bases not matched to a gene: 2. The CDR3 is CATSSGTGVTEAFF. CDR3 in DNA: TGTGCCACCAGCAGCGGGACAGGGGTCACTGAAGCTTTCTTT. Full variable domain (missing parts from reference TRBV15 and TRBJ1-1): DAMVIQNPRYQVTQFGKPVTLSCSQTLNHNVMYWYQQKSSQAPKLLFHYYDKDFNNEADTPDNFQSRRPNTSFCFLDIRSPGLGDTAMYLCATSSGTGVTEAFFGQGTRLTVV.

The chain has TRBV28 and TRBJ2-2; TRBD1 aligns across 11 bases. CDR1 and CDR2 from the germline V gene are MDHEN and SYDVKM. V gave up 5 bases and J gave up 5 bases; unmatched junction bases: 16. This CDR3 spans 19 amino acids. The CDR3 DNA sequence: TGTGCCAGCAGTCGATTATGGGAATACGGGACAGGGGGGACCGGGGAGCTGTTTTTT. It is translated as CASSRLWEYGTGGTGELFF.

In nucleotides, the CDR3 is TGTGCCAGCAGCCCGAGGACAGGGGGCCGGTACGAGCAGTACTTC. The encoded protein is CASSPRTGGRYEQYF. J is TRBJ2-7 and V is TRBV5-4, with 11 bases identical to TRBD1. V trimming: 4 bases; J trimming: 4 bases; junction bases outside the gene matches: 7. The length of the CDR3 is 15 residues. Germline loops: CDR1 SGHNT, CDR2 YYREEE (reference sequence).

The V call is TRBV28, the J call TRBJ1-4; 9 bases agree with TRBD1. CDR1 is MDHEN, CDR2 SYDVKM, per germline. After removal of 8 bases from V and 8 bases from J, the junction contained 6 bases not matched to a gene. The CDR3 length is 13 residues. The CDR3 region has the DNA TGTGCCAGCGAGACAGGGGGACTAGAAAAACTGTTTTTT. This sequence encodes CASETGGLEKLFF.

The chain links TRBV19 to TRBJ2-1; a weak D match, TRBD1 (6 bases). The germline V and J ends were trimmed by 5 bases and 5 bases, with 16 bases remaining between them. Germline values: CDR1 LNHDA, CDR2 SQIVND (reference sequence). The CDR3 runs to 15 residues. In DNA, the CDR3 is TGTGCCAGTAGTGCCGGGACACGGACTCACAATGAGCAGTTCTTC. Its translation is CASSAGTRTHNEQFF.

The chain carries TRBV5-4 and TRBJ2-7, with 11 bases lining up with TRBD2. J lost 4 bases, V lost 3 bases, and 3 bases had no gene match. Germline V gene lookup returns CDR1 SGHNT and CDR2 YYREEE (reference sequence). The CDR3 is 14 residues long. The CDR3: CASSSTSGSYEQYF. The CDR3 nucleotides read TGTGCCAGCAGCTCCACTAGCGGGAGTTACGAGCAGTACTTC.

The rearrangement uses TRBV30 and TRBJ2-1, with 8 nucleotides matching TRBD2. V was clipped by 3 bases and J by 0 bases; unmatched bases: 10. Germline CDR1 is GTSNPN and CDR2 is SVGIG (reference sequence). This CDR3 is built from 17 residues. CDR3 nucleotides: TGTGCCTGGAGCCGTGGCGGGGGGCCTAGCTCCTACAATGAGCAGTTCTTC. As protein: CAWSRGGGPSSYNEQFF.

This clone was found a few times. The chain has TRBV7-6 and TRBJ1-1; D call uncertain. The CDR3 runs 14 residues. V lost 5 bases and J 4 bases, leaving 14 bases between the germline ends. Germline V gene sequence: CDR1 SGHVS, CDR2 FNYEAQ. The CDR3 DNA reads TGTGCCAGCAGCCTCCGCGAGGTGCGCACTGAAGCTTTCTTT. Encoded protein: CASSLREVRTEAFF.

The V call is TRBV6-1, the J call TRBJ2-2; no reliable D call. The CDR3 sequence is 19 residues long. In germline, CDR1 is MNHNS, CDR2 SASEGT. Trimming took off 1 base at V and 0 bases at J, with 18 bases between the two ends. This CDR3 reads CASSEVAERPWTNTGELFF. CDR3 nucleotides: TGTGCCAGCAGTGAAGTGGCGGAGCGACCGTGGACGAACACCGGGGAGCTGTTTTTT.

This clone was seen once. The sample holds other DNA sequences that translate to the same CDR3. V usage is TRBV28 and J usage is TRBJ1-5; D uncertain. Trimming removed 6 bases at V and 9 bases at J, with 12 bases between. This CDR3 has 12 residues. The germline V gene encodes CDR1 MDHEN and CDR2 SYDVKM. The CDR3 DNA follows: TGTGCCAGCAGCCCCGGGTGGTCGCCCCAGCATTTT. Protein sequence: CASSPGWSPQHF.